This is a list of T cell receptor beta chains from one sample in a study of OX40 agonist ivuxolimab in advanced cancers. This table comes from immunoSEQ multiplex PCR, and its TCRdb copy is limited to in-frame clones, with some not included. Of tens of thousands of clones in the sample, 70% to 90% were seen once. The sample in question was CD4+ or CD8+ T cells sorted from blood, obtained in a trial of the OX40 agonist ivuxolimab. All receptors derive from an adult with an advanced solid tumor such as melanoma, head and neck, liver or kidney cancer. Each CDR3 is given with its conserved first and last residue. The D gene is left open where the match is weak. Not all rows give a size; the values are once, few, many and, for expanded clones, a class.

d_gene | abundance | j_gene | v_gene | CDR3aa | CDR3nt
TRBD1 | . | TRBJ2-3 | TRBV7-9 | CASSLRRGQSTDTQYF | TGTGCCAGCAGCTTACGCAGGGGGCAAAGCACAGATACGCAGTATTTT
TRBD1 | . | TRBJ1-2 | TRBV5-1 | CASSGLQGAEGYTF | TGCGCCAGCAGCGGATTACAGGGGGCGGAGGGCTACACCTTC
. | large | TRBJ1-1 | TRBV9 | CASSVDVNTEAFF | TGTGCCAGCAGCGTAGATGTAAACACTGAAGCTTTCTTT
TRBD1 | . | TRBJ1-1 | TRBV6-1 | CASSPRQGVNTEAFF | TGTGCCAGCAGTCCGCGACAGGGGGTGAACACTGAAGCTTTCTTT
. | . | TRBJ2-2 | TRBV7-7 | CASSPGPPGVIRNTGELFF | TGTGCTAGCAGCCCTGGACCGCCGGGGGTAATTAGAAACACCGGGGAGCTGTTTTTT
TRBD1 | . | TRBJ2-6 | TRBV15 | CATSRVAGGHSGANVLTF | TGTGCCACCAGCAGAGTCGCAGGGGGCCACTCTGGGGCCAACGTCCTGACTTTC
. | few | TRBJ2-7 | TRBV5-1 | CASSQDSSEQYF | TGCGCCAGCAGCCAGGACTCCTCCGAGCAGTACTTC
. | . | TRBJ1-2 | TRBV27 | CASSLAGRGYTF | TGTGCCAGCAGTTTAGCGGGGAGAGGCTACACCTTC
TRBD2 | . | TRBJ2-7 | TRBV29-1 | CSVIAGGPMYEQYF | TGCAGCGTAATAGCGGGAGGGCCAATGTACGAGCAGTACTTC
. | . | TRBJ2-3 | TRBV7-9 | CASSPRDSTDTQYF | TGTGCCAGCAGCCCCCGGGACAGCACAGATACGCAGTATTTT
TRBD1 | . | TRBJ2-5 | TRBV7-9 | CASGLGQGLETQYF | TGTGCCAGCGGCTTGGGACAGGGGTTGGAGACCCAGTACTTC
TRBD2 | once | TRBJ2-1 | TRBV27 | CASSSRDRKTSGNVNEQFF | TGTGCCAGCAGCTCGAGGGACCGAAAGACTAGCGGGAATGTAAATGAGCAGTTCTTC
TRBD1 | . | TRBJ1-2 | TRBV6-5 | CASSNSRGPNGYGYTF | TGTGCCAGCAGTAACTCGAGGGGGCCTAACGGCTATGGCTACACCTTC
TRBD2 | few | TRBJ2-1 | TRBV4-2 | CASSQGEGSYNEQFF | TGTGCCAGCAGCCAAGGGGAGGGTTCCTACAATGAGCAGTTCTTC
. | . | TRBJ1-3 | TRBV29-1 | CSVGISGNTIYF | TGCAGCGTTGGTATCTCTGGAAACACCATATATTTT
. | . | TRBJ1-2 | TRBV11-2 | CASSLQGDGYTF | TGTGCCAGCAGTCTCCAAGGGGATGGCTACACCTTC